Each of the 3 T cell receptor beta chains below was sequenced from the same sample in a study of OX40 agonist ivuxolimab in advanced cancers. Repertoires were generated with immunoSEQ multiplex PCR, while TCRdb's copy carries only in-frame clones and drops some. The sample lists fewer than 100,000 clones; around 85% were seen once. The material sequenced was CD4+ or CD8+ T cells sorted from blood, taken in a trial of the OX40 agonist ivuxolimab. Source of these receptors: an adult with an advanced solid tumor such as melanoma, head and neck, liver or kidney cancer.

The V call is TRBV9, the J call TRBJ2-7; either TRBD1 or TRBD2 may fit D (5 bases each). Germline CDR1 reads SGDLS; CDR2 reads YYNGEE. This CDR3 has 14 amino acids. Trimming removed 0 bases at V and 2 bases at J, with 9 bases between. The CDR3 DNA follows: TGTGCCAGCAGCGTAGGAGGGGACCCCTACGAGCAGTACTTC. This translates into CASSVGGDPYEQYF.

The V call is TRBV4-1, the J call TRBJ2-2; TRBD2 matches at 8 bases. Germline values: CDR1 MGHRA, CDR2 YSYEKL. The CDR3 covers 17 residues. The trim removed 4 bases at V and 1 base at J, leaving 8 bases unmatched. The CDR3 DNA is TGCGCCAGCAGCCTCCACGGGGGGGGACAGAACACCGGGGAGCTGTTTTTT. It translates to CASSLHGGGQNTGELFF.

The chain employs TRBV5-1 and TRBJ2-1; D remains ambiguous. The CDR3 contains 11 residues. Germline V gene lookup returns CDR1 SGHRS and CDR2 YFSETQ. Trimming stripped 4 bases from V and 10 bases from J, with 9 bases between. The CDR3 sequence is CASSLRSEQFF. CDR3 nucleotides: TGCGCCAGCAGCCTGCGTAGCGAGCAGTTCTTC.